This note documents a single TCR beta chain sequence. What it recognizes is unknown. This CDR3 has 15 amino acids. Trimming stripped 3 bases from V and 3 bases from J, with 15 bases between. Germline CDR1 SGHRS, CDR2 YFSETQ. The data were taken from a study of early T cells in non-severe SARS-CoV-2 infection. Across the whole study: Bulk RNA isolated from unsorted whole blood underwent sequencing; chains were not paired. Study results and limitations: Clonotype matching in VDJdb favored anti-spike CD8 responses and did not capture private and CD4 specificities.

Each cDNA molecule carried a unique molecular identifier. TCRdb processed the 5' RACE reads anew with MiXCR; each CDR3 protein has one entry. Of about 64,000 distinct CDR3 sequences listed, about 19% are singletons. This clonotype was obtained from an adult who was a healthcare worker with PCR-confirmed SARS-CoV-2 infection or an uninfected control (not recorded which). This rearrangement joins TRBV5-1 to TRBJ2-5, with D tentatively TRBD1 (5 bases). Sequencing was performed on whole blood, taken at baseline. In DNA form, the CDR3 reads TGCGCCAGCAGCTCCCAAGGGGTCGTTAAAGAGACCCAGTACTTC. Protein sequence: CASSSQGVVKETQYF.